This T cell receptor beta chain appears in the sequencing data of a study of cytomegalovirus exposure and HLA in healthy donors. Study-wide results and caveats: Confirmation was obtained in vitro that a few CMV-associated chains are specific for CMV antigens. Within the approximately 130 validation repertoires, first-cohort TCR clusters tended to co-occur, according to a later analysis.

From the approximately 110-subject validation cohort, which was separate from the roughly 620-subject first cohort, the donors were drawn. Measured with immunoSEQ multiplex PCR; TCRdb has only the in-frame clones, and not every one. The table lists 140,000 or so clones, about 90% of them singletons, with roughly 6.4% in the top ten. Germline CDR1 SGHVS, CDR2 FNYEAQ. Trimming shortened V by 3 bases and J by 4 bases, and 4 bases separated the two germline ends. CDR3 length equals 12 residues. Details on this clone: No antigen is known for it.

This sequence was found in a woman in her twenties or thirties in good health and CMV-seropositive. The sample comprised PBMCs. This chain connects TRBV7-6 to TRBJ2-1; D not resolved. CDR3 protein: CASSFRYNEQFF. CDR3 in DNA: TGTGCCAGCAGCTTCCGGTACAATGAGCAGTTCTTC.